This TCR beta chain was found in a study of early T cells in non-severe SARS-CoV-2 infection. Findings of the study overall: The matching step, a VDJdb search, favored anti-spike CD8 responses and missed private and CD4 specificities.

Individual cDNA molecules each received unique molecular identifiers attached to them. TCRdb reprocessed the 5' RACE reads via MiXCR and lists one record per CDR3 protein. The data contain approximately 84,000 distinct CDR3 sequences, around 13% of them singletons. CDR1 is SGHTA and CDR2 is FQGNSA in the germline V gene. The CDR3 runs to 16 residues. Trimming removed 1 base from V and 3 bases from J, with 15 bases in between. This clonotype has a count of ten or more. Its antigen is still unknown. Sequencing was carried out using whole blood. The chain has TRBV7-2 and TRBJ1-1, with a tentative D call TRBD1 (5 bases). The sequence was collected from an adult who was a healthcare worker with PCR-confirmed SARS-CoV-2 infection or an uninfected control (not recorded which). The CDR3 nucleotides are TGTGCCAGCAGCTTAGAAAGCAGGGTAAGGGACACTGAAGCTTTCTTT. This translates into CASSLESRVRDTEAFF.